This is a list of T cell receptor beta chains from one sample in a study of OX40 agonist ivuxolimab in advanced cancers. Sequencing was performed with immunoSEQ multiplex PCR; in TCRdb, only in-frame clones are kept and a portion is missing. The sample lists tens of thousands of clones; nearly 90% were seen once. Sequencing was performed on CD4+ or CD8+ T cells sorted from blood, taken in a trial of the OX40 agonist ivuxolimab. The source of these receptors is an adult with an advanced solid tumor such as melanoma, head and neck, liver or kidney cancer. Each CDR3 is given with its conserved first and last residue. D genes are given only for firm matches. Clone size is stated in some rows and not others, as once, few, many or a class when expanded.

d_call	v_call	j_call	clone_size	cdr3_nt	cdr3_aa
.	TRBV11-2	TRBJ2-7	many	TGTGCCAGCAGCTTGCTTCGGGGGCGAAAGGCCTACGAGCAGTACTTC	CASSLLRGRKAYEQYF
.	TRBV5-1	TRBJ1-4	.	TGCGCCTTGACGCCGTGCTACACCCGCAAGACGGGAAAACTGTTTTTT	CALTPCYTRKTGKLFF
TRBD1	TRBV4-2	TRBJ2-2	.	TGTGCCAGCAGCCAACCTCAAACAGGGGCTGGGGAGCTGTTTTTT	CASSQPQTGAGELFF
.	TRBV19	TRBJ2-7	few	TGTGCCAGTAGTATAGGGGAGGGGGCGCAGTACTTC	CASSIGEGAQYF
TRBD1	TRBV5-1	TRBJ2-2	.	TGCGCCAGCGGGGACAGGGGGACTGGGACCGGGGAGCTGTTTTTT	CASGDRGTGTGELFF
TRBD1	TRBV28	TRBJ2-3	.	TGTGCCAGCAGCCTCCCCGCGGGGACAGGGCGTGGGGATACGCAGTATTTT	CASSLPAGTGRGDTQYF
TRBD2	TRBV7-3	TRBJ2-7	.	TGTGCCAGCAGCCTGGAAAATCGCGGGGGTGAAGACGAGCAGTACTTC	CASSLENRGGEDEQYF
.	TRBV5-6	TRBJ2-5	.	TGTGCCAGCAGCCTTCGGGGTTGGGGGCCCCAAGAGACCCAGTACTTC	CASSLRGWGPQETQYF
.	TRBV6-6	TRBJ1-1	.	TGTGCCAGCAGGTCTGACACGGGGGTTAGGGCTTTCTTT	CASRSDTGVRAFF
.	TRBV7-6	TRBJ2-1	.	TGTGCCAGCAGCTTCCCCGCAAATGAGCAGTTCTTC	CASSFPANEQFF
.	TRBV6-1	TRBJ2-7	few	TGTGCCAGCAGCCATGTGGGGGAGCAGTACTTC	CASSHVGEQYF
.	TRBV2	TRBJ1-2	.	TGTGCCAGCAGTGAAGCGCAGCAGGGTTATGGCTACACCTTC	CASSEAQQGYGYTF
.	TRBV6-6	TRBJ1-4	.	TGTGCCGGGGGACGGGCTAATGAAAAACTGTTTTTT	CAGGRANEKLFF
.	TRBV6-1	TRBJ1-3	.	TGTGCCAGCAGTGAAGCCAGTCAAGGAAACACCATATATTTT	CASSEASQGNTIYF
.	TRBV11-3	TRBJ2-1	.	TGTGCCAGCAGCTTAGATTCGGGGGCGTCCTACAATGAGCAGTTCTTC	CASSLDSGASYNEQFF
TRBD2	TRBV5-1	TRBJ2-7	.	TGCGCCAGCAGCTTGGAGGGGACTAGCGGCTACTACGAGCAGTACTTC	CASSLEGTSGYYEQYF
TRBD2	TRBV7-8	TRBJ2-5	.	TGTGCCAGCAGCTTAGCTAGCGGGGGGCTGGGGGAGACCCAGTACTTC	CASSLASGGLGETQYF
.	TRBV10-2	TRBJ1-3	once	TGCGCCACAGAGGGGGCTGGAAACACCATATATTTT	CATEGAGNTIYF
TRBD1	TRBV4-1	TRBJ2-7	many	TGCGCCAGCACCCTGGGCCCGGGACAGGTCTACGAGCAGTACTTC	CASTLGPGQVYEQYF
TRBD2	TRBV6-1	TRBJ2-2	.	TGTGCCAGCAGTGTACTCGCACTCAGCGGGGGGAGGAACGGGGAGCTGTTTTTT	CASSVLALSGGRNGELFF
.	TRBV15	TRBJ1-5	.	TGTGCCACCAGCAGAGAGGGCGGCAATCAGCCCCAGCATTTT	CATSREGGNQPQHF
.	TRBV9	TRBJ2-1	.	TGTGCCAGCAGCGTAGTAGGGTGGGACAGGGCTAGCGGGTCCTACAATGAGCAGTTCTTC	CASSVVGWDRASGSYNEQFF
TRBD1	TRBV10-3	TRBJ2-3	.	TGTGCCATCAGTGATGGCAGGGGGCGAGGGAATACGCAGTATTTT	CAISDGRGRGNTQYF
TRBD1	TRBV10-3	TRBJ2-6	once	TGTGCCATAACACCGGGACAGGAGTCTGGGGCCAACGTCCTGACTTTC	CAITPGQESGANVLTF
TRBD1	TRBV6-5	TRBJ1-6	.	TGTGCCAGCAGTCGACAGGGGGGGGGCTCACCCCTCCACTTT	CASSRQGGGSPLHF
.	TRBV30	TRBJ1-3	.	TGTGCCTGGAGTGGGGCCACCTCTGGAAACACCATATATTTT	CAWSGATSGNTIYF
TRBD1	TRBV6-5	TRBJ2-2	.	TGTGCCAGCAGCCTAGACAGGGGCAGGACCGGGGAGCTGTTTTTT	CASSLDRGRTGELFF
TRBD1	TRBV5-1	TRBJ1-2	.	TGCGCCAGCAGCACGGGACAGGGAGACTATGGCTACACCTTC	CASSTGQGDYGYTF
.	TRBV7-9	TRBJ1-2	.	TGTGCCAGCAGCTGGAGGGAGATCGCTAACTATGGCTACACCTTC	CASSWREIANYGYTF
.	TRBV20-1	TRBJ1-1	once	TGCAGTGCCTCGGACGGCGAGGCTTTCTTT	CSASDGEAFF
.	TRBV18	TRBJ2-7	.	TGTGCCAGCTCACCGGGCTCTGGCTCCTACGAGCAGTACTTC	CASSPGSGSYEQYF
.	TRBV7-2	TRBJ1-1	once	TGTGCCAGCAGTTTAACTCCAGGGATAACTGAAGCTTTCTTT	CASSLTPGITEAFF
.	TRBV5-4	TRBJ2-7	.	TGTGCCAGCAGCCCGGCGAGGGGCGGATACGAGCAGTACTTC	CASSPARGGYEQYF
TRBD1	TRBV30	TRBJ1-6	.	TGTGCCTGGAGAGCAACCAGGGGGCCAGGAGTTTCACCCCTCCACTTT	CAWRATRGPGVSPLHF
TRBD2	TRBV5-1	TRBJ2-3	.	TGCGCCAGCAGCTCGCAGGGACTAGCGGGGGCTCGGGCAGATACGCAGTATTTT	CASSSQGLAGARADTQYF
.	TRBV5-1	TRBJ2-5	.	TGCGCCAGCAGCTTGGATCCGGGAACAGAGACCCAGTACTTC	CASSLDPGTETQYF
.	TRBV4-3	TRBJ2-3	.	TGCGCCAGCAGCCAAGATTTCTCAGATACGCAGTATTTT	CASSQDFSDTQYF
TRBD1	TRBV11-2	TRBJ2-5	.	TGTGCCAGCAGCTTGGCAGGGGGCAACGCGGAGACCCAGTACTTC	CASSLAGGNAETQYF
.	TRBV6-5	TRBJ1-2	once	TGTGCCAGCAGAAGGACAGCCGACTATGGCTACACCTTC	CASRRTADYGYTF
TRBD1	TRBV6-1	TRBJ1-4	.	TGTGCCAGCCGCCCCGGACAGGGTCTAAACGAAAAACTGTTTTTT	CASRPGQGLNEKLFF
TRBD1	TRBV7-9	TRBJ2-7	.	TGTGCCAGCAGCTTAGCAGACAGGGGGTTTTCCTACGAGCAGTACTTC	CASSLADRGFSYEQYF
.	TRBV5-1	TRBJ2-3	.	TGCGCCAGCAGCTTGGGCCCCCTGGATACGCAGTATTTT	CASSLGPLDTQYF
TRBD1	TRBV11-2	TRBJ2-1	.	TGTGCCACCCAAGACCCCAGGGGGCCCAACAATGAGCAGTTCTTC	CATQDPRGPNNEQFF
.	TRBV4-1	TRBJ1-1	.	TGCGCCAGCAGCTCTCGGCTATCCGGGACGAGGAGCCGCACGGGGACTGAAGCTTTCTTT	CASSSRLSGTRSRTGTEAFF
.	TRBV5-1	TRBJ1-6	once	TGCGCCAGCAGTCCTCAGGGGAGCCCCTATAATTCACCCCTCCACTTT	CASSPQGSPYNSPLHF
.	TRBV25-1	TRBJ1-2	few	TGTGCCAGCAGTGAAGGCAGGGCCTATGGCTACACCTTC	CASSEGRAYGYTF
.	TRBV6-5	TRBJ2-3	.	TGTGCCAGCAGGGTAGGCTCAGATACGCAGTATTTT	CASRVGSDTQYF
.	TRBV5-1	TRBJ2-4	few	TGCGCCAGCAGCGGTGGGACTCTGCTCTCGGGGGTGCCTCTCCTGTCCGTGGACATTCAGTACTTC	CASSGGTLLSGVPLLSVDIQYF
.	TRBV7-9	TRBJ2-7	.	TGTGCCAGCAGCTCGGAGGCGCCGCGCTCCTACGAGCAGTACTTC	CASSSEAPRSYEQYF
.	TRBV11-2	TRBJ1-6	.	TGTGCCAGCAGCTTGTCTAGTTGGGGGGCAGCGGGGAATTCACCCCTCCACTTT	CASSLSSWGAAGNSPLHF
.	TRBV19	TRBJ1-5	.	TGTGCCAGTAACCCGACAGTCTACAATCAGCCCCAGCATTTT	CASNPTVYNQPQHF
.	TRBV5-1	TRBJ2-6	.	TGCGCCAGCAGCTTGTGGGGGGAAACAACCTCTGGGGCCAACGTCCTGACTTTC	CASSLWGETTSGANVLTF
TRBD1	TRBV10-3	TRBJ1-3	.	TGTGCCATCACAGGGGGATCGGGAAACACCATATATTTT	CAITGGSGNTIYF
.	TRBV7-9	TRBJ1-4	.	TGTGCCAGCAGCTTAGGGCAGTATCGGGCCAATGAAAAACTGTTTTTT	CASSLGQYRANEKLFF
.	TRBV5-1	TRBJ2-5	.	TGCGCCAGCAGCTTGGTTTCAGGGGTAGGGGAGACCCAGTACTTC	CASSLVSGVGETQYF